A selection of T cell receptor beta chains follows, all from one sample in a study of T cell responses to AZD1222 COVID-19 vaccine. TCRdb's table, derived via immunoSEQ multiplex PCR, lists solely in-frame clones and lacks some. The sample carries 90,000 to 110,000 clones, around 90% recorded once. The input for sequencing was peripheral blood, taken on day 0 of MenACWY control vaccination. All receptors derive from an adult in good health. Each CDR3 is given with its conserved first and last residue. D genes are given only for firm matches. Only part of the rows carry a size: once, few, many, or a class if the clone is expanded.

J gene: TRBJ2-7
D gene: NA
clone size: NA
V gene: TRBV5-6
CDR3 DNA: TGTGCCAGCAGCTTAAACTACGAGCAGTACTTC
CDR3 protein: CASSLNYEQYF

J gene: TRBJ2-7
D gene: NA
clone size: NA
V gene: TRBV7-9
CDR3 DNA: TGTGCCAGCAGCTTAGTCGGCTACGAGCAGTACTTC
CDR3 protein: CASSLVGYEQYF

J gene: TRBJ1-2
D gene: NA
clone size: few
V gene: TRBV7-2
CDR3 DNA: TGTGCCAGCAGGCCCTTCGCGGGGGACACTCATAACTATGGCTACACCTTC
CDR3 protein: CASRPFAGDTHNYGYTF

J gene: TRBJ2-4
D gene: TRBD1
clone size: NA
V gene: TRBV11-2
CDR3 DNA: TGTGCCAGCAGCATCGGGACAGCGCTAGCCAAAAACATTCAGTACTTC
CDR3 protein: CASSIGTALAKNIQYF

J gene: TRBJ2-6
D gene: TRBD1
clone size: NA
V gene: TRBV18
CDR3 DNA: TGTGCCAGCTCACCACTGACCGGGACAGGGGGACCTGGGGCCAACGTCCTGACTTTC
CDR3 protein: CASSPLTGTGGPGANVLTF

J gene: TRBJ2-3
D gene: NA
clone size: NA
V gene: TRBV28
CDR3 DNA: TGTGCCAGCACCGAGGACCCTAGCACAGATACGCAGTATTTT
CDR3 protein: CASTEDPSTDTQYF

J gene: TRBJ1-2
D gene: NA
clone size: NA
V gene: TRBV5-1
CDR3 DNA: TGCGCCAGCAGCTTGGTTGTCGCACCTGGGACTACTACTAACTATGGCTACACCTTC
CDR3 protein: CASSLVVAPGTTTNYGYTF

J gene: TRBJ1-2
D gene: NA
clone size: NA
V gene: TRBV28
CDR3 DNA: TGTGCCAGCAGTTTCCTTCCGATTTATGGCTACACCTTC
CDR3 protein: CASSFLPIYGYTF

J gene: TRBJ1-5
D gene: NA
clone size: NA
V gene: TRBV7-3
CDR3 DNA: TGTGCCAGCAGCTTAGGGGGTTGGGGTCAGCCCCAGCATTTT
CDR3 protein: CASSLGGWGQPQHF

J gene: TRBJ1-4
D gene: NA
clone size: few
V gene: TRBV5-1
CDR3 DNA: TGCGCCAGCAGGAGGGATGCAACTAATGAAAAACTGTTTTTT
CDR3 protein: CASRRDATNEKLFF

J gene: TRBJ1-2
D gene: NA
clone size: NA
V gene: TRBV5-5
CDR3 DNA: TGTGCCAGCAGCTTAGGGGCCGCGGGCTATGGCTACACCTTC
CDR3 protein: CASSLGAAGYGYTF

J gene: TRBJ2-3
D gene: NA
clone size: NA
V gene: TRBV3-1/TRBV3-2
CDR3 DNA: TGTGCCAGCAGCCAAGTACAGGGACCTTCGCCAGATACGCAGTATTTT
CDR3 protein: CASSQVQGPSPDTQYF

J gene: TRBJ1-2
D gene: NA
clone size: NA
V gene: TRBV28
CDR3 DNA: TGTGCCATACGCCCCCGAGCGGGACGGATTAACTATGGCTACACCTTC
CDR3 protein: CAIRPRAGRINYGYTF

J gene: TRBJ1-5
D gene: NA
clone size: NA
V gene: TRBV7-6
CDR3 DNA: TGTGCCAGCAGCTTAGGGACAGGCAATCAGCCCCAGCATTTT
CDR3 protein: CASSLGTGNQPQHF

J gene: TRBJ2-1
D gene: TRBD1
clone size: NA
V gene: TRBV6-1
CDR3 DNA: TGTGCCAGCAGTGAATCACAGGGGGCCTACAATGAGCAGTTCTTC
CDR3 protein: CASSESQGAYNEQFF

J gene: TRBJ1-4
D gene: NA
clone size: NA
V gene: TRBV28
CDR3 DNA: TGTGCCAGCAGTTTATGGCAGGGAGGCGGATTTAATGAAAAACTGTTTTTT
CDR3 protein: CASSLWQGGGFNEKLFF

J gene: TRBJ1-6
D gene: NA
clone size: NA
V gene: TRBV5-4
CDR3 DNA: TGTGCCAGCAGCTACGAACCCGCTTCACCCCTCCACTTT
CDR3 protein: CASSYEPASPLHF

J gene: TRBJ1-2
D gene: NA
clone size: NA
V gene: TRBV28
CDR3 DNA: TGTGCCAGCAGTTTAACTCCGACGGGACAAAATGGCTACACCTTC
CDR3 protein: CASSLTPTGQNGYTF

J gene: TRBJ1-1
D gene: NA
clone size: NA
V gene: TRBV9
CDR3 DNA: TGTGCCAGCAGCATACAGATGAACACTGAAGCTTTCTTT
CDR3 protein: CASSIQMNTEAFF

J gene: TRBJ1-3
D gene: NA
clone size: NA
V gene: TRBV5-5
CDR3 DNA: TGTGCCAGCAGCTTGGATGCTGGAAACACCATATATTTT
CDR3 protein: CASSLDAGNTIYF

J gene: TRBJ2-1
D gene: NA
clone size: NA
V gene: TRBV12-3/TRBV12-4
CDR3 DNA: TGTGCCAGCAGTTTTTTTTATGAGCAGTTCTTC
CDR3 protein: CASSFFYEQFF

J gene: TRBJ2-1
D gene: NA
clone size: NA
V gene: TRBV6-2/TRBV6-3
CDR3 DNA: TGTGCCAGCAGTTACCCCACTGAGCAGTTCTTC
CDR3 protein: CASSYPTEQFF

J gene: TRBJ1-2
D gene: NA
clone size: NA
V gene: TRBV9
CDR3 DNA: TGTGCCAGCAGCGGACGGTTGGGAGCTAACTATGGCTACACCTTC
CDR3 protein: CASSGRLGANYGYTF

J gene: TRBJ2-3
D gene: NA
clone size: NA
V gene: TRBV12-2
CDR3 DNA: TGTGCAAGTCGCGCTAGCGGCTGCACAGATACGCAGTATTTT
CDR3 protein: CASRASGCTDTQYF

J gene: TRBJ1-4
D gene: NA
clone size: NA
V gene: TRBV19
CDR3 DNA: TGTGCCACCCGACAGTTCACGGGGGCAACTAATGAAAAACTGTTTTTT
CDR3 protein: CATRQFTGATNEKLFF

J gene: TRBJ2-3
D gene: NA
clone size: NA
V gene: TRBV24-1
CDR3 DNA: TGTGCCACCAGTGGTGGTGATACGCAGTATTTT
CDR3 protein: CATSGGDTQYF

J gene: TRBJ2-7
D gene: NA
clone size: NA
V gene: TRBV6-2/TRBV6-3
CDR3 DNA: TGTGCCAGCAGTTACTCGATAGGGTACGAGCAGTACTTC
CDR3 protein: CASSYSIGYEQYF

J gene: TRBJ2-5
D gene: TRBD1
clone size: NA
V gene: TRBV5-6
CDR3 DNA: TGTGCCAGCAGCTCCCGGGACAGCCTCCAAGAGACCCAGTACTTC
CDR3 protein: CASSSRDSLQETQYF

J gene: TRBJ2-3
D gene: NA
clone size: NA
V gene: TRBV28
CDR3 DNA: TGTGCCAGCAGTGGCCCGGGAGATACGCAGTATTTT
CDR3 protein: CASSGPGDTQYF

J gene: TRBJ2-2
D gene: NA
clone size: NA
V gene: TRBV10-3
CDR3 DNA: TGTGCCAGCTCACCCGGAACCGGGGAGCTGTTTTTT
CDR3 protein: CASSPGTGELFF

J gene: TRBJ1-1
D gene: NA
clone size: NA
V gene: TRBV28
CDR3 DNA: TGTGCCAGCAGTTTAAAGCTGAACACTGAAGCTTTCTTT
CDR3 protein: CASSLKLNTEAFF

J gene: TRBJ2-7
D gene: TRBD1
clone size: NA
V gene: TRBV14
CDR3 DNA: TGTGCCAGCAGCCCATTCCGGACAGGGAGGCACGAGCAGTACTTC
CDR3 protein: CASSPFRTGRHEQYF

J gene: TRBJ2-7
D gene: TRBD1
clone size: NA
V gene: TRBV11-3
CDR3 DNA: TGTGCCAGCAGCCCTGGTACAGGGGGTGGCTCCTACGAGCAGTACTTC
CDR3 protein: CASSPGTGGGSYEQYF

J gene: TRBJ1-5
D gene: NA
clone size: NA
V gene: TRBV28
CDR3 DNA: TGTGCCAGCAGTTTTACAGGGCGCAATCAGCCCCAGCATTTT
CDR3 protein: CASSFTGRNQPQHF

J gene: TRBJ1-2
D gene: NA
clone size: NA
V gene: TRBV30
CDR3 DNA: TGTGCCTCGGATTGGGGTGGCTACACCTTC
CDR3 protein: CASDWGGYTF

J gene: TRBJ1-4
D gene: NA
clone size: NA
V gene: TRBV5-1
CDR3 DNA: TGCGCCAGCAGCTTGGGTATCCAGAATAATGAAAAACTGTTTTTT
CDR3 protein: CASSLGIQNNEKLFF

J gene: TRBJ1-5
D gene: NA
clone size: once
V gene: TRBV7-2
CDR3 DNA: TGTGCCAGCAGCCTAGACGGTGCCTCCCAGCCCCAGCATTTT
CDR3 protein: CASSLDGASQPQHF

J gene: TRBJ2-7
D gene: TRBD1
clone size: once
V gene: TRBV6-2/TRBV6-3
CDR3 DNA: TGTGCCAGCAGTTACTCTTTATACGGGACAGGGTCCTACGAGCAGTACTTC
CDR3 protein: CASSYSLYGTGSYEQYF

J gene: TRBJ1-1
D gene: NA
clone size: NA
V gene: TRBV18
CDR3 DNA: TGTGCCAGCTCATTGGCAGTTCTAACGTGGCCGAACACTGAAGCTTTCTTT
CDR3 protein: CASSLAVLTWPNTEAFF

J gene: TRBJ2-3
D gene: NA
clone size: NA
V gene: TRBV28
CDR3 DNA: TGTGCCAGCAGTTTTTCCCAGGGAACTAGCACAGATACGCAGTATTTT
CDR3 protein: CASSFSQGTSTDTQYF

J gene: TRBJ2-1
D gene: TRBD2
clone size: NA
V gene: TRBV19
CDR3 DNA: TGTGCCAGTAGTGCCCAGTCTAGCGGGAGGGCCGAAAATGAGCAGTTCTTC
CDR3 protein: CASSAQSSGRAENEQFF

J gene: TRBJ2-7
D gene: NA
clone size: NA
V gene: TRBV24-1
CDR3 DNA: TGTGCCACCAGTACGGGGAACGGCGAGCAGTACTTC
CDR3 protein: CATSTGNGEQYF

J gene: TRBJ2-7
D gene: TRBD1
clone size: NA
V gene: TRBV5-4
CDR3 DNA: TGTGCCAGCAGCTTGTCAATCCGGGACAGGGTAGCCGAGCAGTACTTC
CDR3 protein: CASSLSIRDRVAEQYF

J gene: TRBJ1-2
D gene: NA
clone size: once
V gene: TRBV4-2
CDR3 DNA: TGTGCCAGCAGCCAAACTGCTGATAAAGACTATGGCTACACCTTC
CDR3 protein: CASSQTADKDYGYTF

J gene: TRBJ2-3
D gene: NA
clone size: NA
V gene: TRBV4-2
CDR3 DNA: TGTGCCAGCAGCCAAGGAAGTGGGGACACAGATACGCAGTATTTT
CDR3 protein: CASSQGSGDTDTQYF

J gene: TRBJ1-1
D gene: NA
clone size: NA
V gene: TRBV6-5
CDR3 DNA: TGTGCCAGCAGTTACTCTCGGGGGGCGACTGAAGCTTTCTTT
CDR3 protein: CASSYSRGATEAFF

J gene: TRBJ2-5
D gene: NA
clone size: NA
V gene: TRBV4-1
CDR3 DNA: TGCGCCAGCAGCCATATTGGGGCCGAAGAGACCCAGTACTTC
CDR3 protein: CASSHIGAEETQYF

J gene: TRBJ2-5
D gene: NA
clone size: NA
V gene: TRBV3-1/TRBV3-2
CDR3 DNA: TGTGCCAGCAGCCAAGGTTCGCGTTTAGCAGAGACCCAGTACTTC
CDR3 protein: CASSQGSRLAETQYF

J gene: TRBJ2-7
D gene: NA
clone size: NA
V gene: TRBV19
CDR3 DNA: TGTGCGTCCAGGGGCCGTCACGAGCAGTACTTC
CDR3 protein: CASRGRHEQYF

J gene: TRBJ2-3
D gene: TRBD1
clone size: few
V gene: TRBV19
CDR3 DNA: TGTGCCAGTAGTATCGGGTCCTTGTGGACAGGGAAGGCAGATACGCAGTATTTT
CDR3 protein: CASSIGSLWTGKADTQYF

J gene: TRBJ1-2
D gene: NA
clone size: NA
V gene: TRBV4-1
CDR3 DNA: TGCGCCAGCAGCCAAGTTGCAGGGGTAAGCTATGGCTACACCTTC
CDR3 protein: CASSQVAGVSYGYTF

J gene: TRBJ1-2
D gene: NA
clone size: NA
V gene: TRBV19
CDR3 DNA: TGTGCCAGTAGCCAACAGGCCCACCGGGGCTACACCTTC
CDR3 protein: CASSQQAHRGYTF

J gene: TRBJ2-7
D gene: TRBD2
clone size: NA
V gene: TRBV18
CDR3 DNA: TGTGCCAGCTCACCCCGCAAGACTAGCGGGAGTCTCTCCTACGAGCAGTACTTC
CDR3 protein: CASSPRKTSGSLSYEQYF